The 12 T cell receptor beta chains given below trace back to one sample, sequenced in a study of blood T cell repertoires in COVID-19. Data came from immunoSEQ multiplex PCR; TCRdb stores just in-frame clones and leaves some out. This table holds some 100,000 clones, about 80% found once. Sequenced sample: peripheral blood. The receptors shown here come from a human donor in a cohort sampled during active COVID-19.

The genes are TRBV28 and TRBJ2-1, with a tentative D call TRBD2 (7 bases). The germline V gene encodes CDR1 MDHEN and CDR2 SYDVKM. The V end was cut by 3 bases, the J end by 6 bases, with 18 bases between. The CDR3 is 16 amino acids. The CDR3 DNA reads TGTGCCAGCAGTTTCTTGGGGGCGGGGGCCTCCAATGAGCAGTTCTTC. Translated, it gives CASSFLGAGASNEQFF.

The V call is TRBV28, the J call TRBJ1-6; D is ambiguous. Germline CDR1 and CDR2: MDHEN and SYDVKM. V was clipped by 10 bases and J by 8 bases, with 21 bases between them. The CDR3 has 15 amino acids. The CDR3 sequence is CATLFLVSGHSPLHF. The CDR3 DNA follows: TGTGCCACCTTGTTTTTGGTATCTGGGCATTCACCCCTCCACTTT.

CDR3 nucleotides: TGTGCCAGTAGTATAACCACAGGGGTCAAGCCCCAGCATTTT. It is translated as CASSITTGVKPQHF. The chain links TRBV19 to TRBJ1-5; 7 bases match TRBD1. The CDR3 is 14 residues long. Unmatched junction bases numbered 6, after V lost 2 bases and J lost 8 bases. Germline V gives CDR1 LNHDA, CDR2 SQIVND (reference sequence).

The gene calls are TRBV12-3 or TRBV12-4 and TRBJ2-5; TRBD1 agrees at 8 bases. Trimming at V came to 6 bases and at J to 5 bases, leaving 5 bases not matched to a gene. The CDR3 is made up of 13 amino acids. In DNA, the CDR3 is TGTGCCAGCAGCCAGGGGGCGTCTGAGACCCAGTACTTC. This encodes CASSQGASETQYF.

The V and J genes are TRBV12-3 or TRBV12-4 and TRBJ1-5; D is uncertain. This CDR3 is built from 13 residues. The ends were cut back, 4 bases at V and 4 bases at J, with 8 bases in the middle. The DNA of the CDR3 is TGTGCCAGCAGTTACGAGAGGAATCAGCCCCAGCATTTT. It encodes CASSYERNQPQHF.

This clone was observed once. The rearrangement links TRBV3-1 (or the pseudogene TRBV3-2) to TRBJ2-5; D uncertain. The V and J ends lost 0 bases and 1 base respectively, with 6 bases between them. CDR3 length: 14 residues. Germline V lookup: CDR1 LGHDT, CDR2 YNNKEL (reference sequence). CDR3 nucleotide sequence: TGTGCCAGCAGCCAAGATGGGCCCCAAGAGACCCAGTACTTC. This codes for CASSQDGPQETQYF.

The chain combines TRBV6-5 with TRBJ1-4; D is ambiguous. The CDR3 is 13 amino acids. Per the germline V gene, CDR1 is MNHEY and CDR2 is SVGAGI. The V end lost 2 bases, the J end lost 8 bases, and 9 bases lay between the germline ends. The CDR3 nucleotides are TGTGCCAGCAGTTACGGGTTCGGGGAAAAACTGTTTTTT. Translating gives CASSYGFGEKLFF.

This chain links TRBV11-3 with TRBJ2-1; 12 bases are a match to TRBD2. V lost 3 bases to trimming and J lost 9 bases; unmatched junction nucleotides: 0. Germline CDR1 SGHNT, CDR2 YENEEA. There are 13 residues in the CDR3. The CDR3 loop is CASSLGLAGEQFF. The CDR3 DNA reads TGTGCCAGCAGCTTGGGACTAGCGGGTGAGCAGTTCTTC.

The rearrangement uses TRBV2 and TRBJ1-2, with D unclear. The CDR3 runs 13 residues. Germline CDR1 and CDR2: SNHLY and FYNNEI. The ends were cut back, 2 bases at V and 4 bases at J, with 8 bases in the middle. CDR3 region: CASSEQDIYGYTF. In DNA form, the CDR3 reads TGTGCCAGCAGTGAACAGGATATCTATGGCTACACCTTC. Full variable domain (missing parts from reference TRBV2 and TRBJ1-2): EPEVTQTPSHQVTQMGQEVILRCVPISNHLYFYWYRQILGQKVEFLVSFYNNEISEKSEIFDDQFSVERPDGSNFTLKIRSTKLEDSAMYFCASSEQDIYGYTFGSGTRLTVV.

The chain has TRBV2 and TRBJ2-3; 7 nucleotides agree with TRBD2. Germline-derived CDR1 and CDR2 are SNHLY and FYNNEI. CDR3 size: 15 residues. V was clipped by 4 bases and J by 0 bases; unmatched bases: 4. The chain's CDR3 is CASSGSGLSTDTQYF. The CDR3 coding sequence is TGTGCCAGCAGTGGTAGCGGGTTAAGCACAGATACGCAGTATTTT. The full variable domain, in which reference TRBV2 and TRBJ2-3 provide the parts outside the CDR3, is EPEVTQTPSHQVTQMGQEVILRCVPISNHLYFYWYRQILGQKVEFLVSFYNNEISEKSEIFDDQFSVERPDGSNFTLKIRSTKLEDSAMYFCASSGSGLSTDTQYFGPGTRLTVL.

V is TRBV28 and J is TRBJ2-3, with D possibly matching TRBD2 (5 bases). The CDR3 is made up of 17 amino acids. Trimming pared 5 bases from V and 4 bases from J, leaving 22 bases between. CDR1 and CDR2 from the germline V gene are MDHEN and SYDVKM. CDR3 coding DNA: TGTGCCAGCAGTCAAACGGAGGCGGGCAACGGAGCAGATACGCAGTATTTT. The encoded protein is CASSQTEAGNGADTQYF.

The chain has TRBV28 and TRBJ2-1, with TRBD2 matching 11 bases. Germline CDR1 and CDR2: MDHEN and SYDVKM. The CDR3 spans 14 residues. After removal of 6 bases from V and 7 bases from J, the junction contained 5 bases not matched to a gene. As DNA, the CDR3 is TGTGCCAGCAGGACTAGCGGGATACAGAATGAGCAGTTCTTC. It translates to CASRTSGIQNEQFF.